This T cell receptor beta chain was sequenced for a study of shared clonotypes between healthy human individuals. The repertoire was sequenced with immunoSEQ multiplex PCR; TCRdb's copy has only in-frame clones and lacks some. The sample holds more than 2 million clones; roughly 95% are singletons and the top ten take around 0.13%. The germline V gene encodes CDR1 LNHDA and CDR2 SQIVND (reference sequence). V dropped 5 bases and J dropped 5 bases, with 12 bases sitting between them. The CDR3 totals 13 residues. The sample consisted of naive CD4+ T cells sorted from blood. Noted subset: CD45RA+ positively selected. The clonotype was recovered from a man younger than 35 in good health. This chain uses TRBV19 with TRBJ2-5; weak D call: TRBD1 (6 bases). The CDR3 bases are TGTGCCAGTAGTCGCAGGGGCGAGGAGACCCAGTACTTC. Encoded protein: CASSRRGEETQYF.